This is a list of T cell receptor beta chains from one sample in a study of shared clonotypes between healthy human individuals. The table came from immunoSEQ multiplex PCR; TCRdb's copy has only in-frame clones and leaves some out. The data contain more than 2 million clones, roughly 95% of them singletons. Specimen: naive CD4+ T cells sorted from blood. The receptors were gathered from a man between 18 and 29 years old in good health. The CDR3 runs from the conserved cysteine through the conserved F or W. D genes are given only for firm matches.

cdr3_aa: CASSPGQITEPQHF
v_call: TRBV5-1
j_call: TRBJ1-5
d_call: TRBD1

cdr3_aa: CASSIRDRGSYEQYF
v_call: TRBV6-6
j_call: TRBJ2-7
d_call: TRBD1

cdr3_aa: CASSSGLAGVLRRDTQYF
v_call: TRBV5-1
j_call: TRBJ2-3
d_call: TRBD2

cdr3_aa: CASSIRVMNTEAFF
v_call: TRBV28
j_call: TRBJ1-1
d_call: .

cdr3_aa: CASSIAGLLQPQHF
v_call: TRBV19
j_call: TRBJ1-5
d_call: .

cdr3_aa: CASSPQGYSYEQYF
v_call: TRBV27
j_call: TRBJ2-7
d_call: .

cdr3_aa: CASSLLLAGDTGELFF
v_call: TRBV5-4
j_call: TRBJ2-2
d_call: TRBD2

cdr3_aa: CASSLGAGVSEEQFF
v_call: TRBV5-1
j_call: TRBJ2-1
d_call: TRBD2

cdr3_aa: CASSLVGEWNNEQFF
v_call: TRBV5-6
j_call: TRBJ2-1
d_call: .

cdr3_aa: CASSPQGPGELFF
v_call: TRBV6-6
j_call: TRBJ2-2
d_call: .

cdr3_aa: CASSLVFAGGLGNEQFF
v_call: TRBV11-2
j_call: TRBJ2-1
d_call: TRBD2

cdr3_aa: CASSPRTGIYGYTF
v_call: TRBV28
j_call: TRBJ1-2
d_call: TRBD1

cdr3_aa: CASSHGRYEQYF
v_call: TRBV5-8
j_call: TRBJ2-7
d_call: .

cdr3_aa: CASSLVGTALSGNTIYF
v_call: TRBV7-2
j_call: TRBJ1-3
d_call: .

cdr3_aa: CASSVADGNQPQHF
v_call: TRBV9
j_call: TRBJ1-5
d_call: .

cdr3_aa: CASSPGPDQETQYF
v_call: TRBV10-1
j_call: TRBJ2-5
d_call: .

cdr3_aa: CASSWDGSSPYEQYF
v_call: TRBV5-6
j_call: TRBJ2-7
d_call: .

cdr3_aa: CATGQGAAGYTF
v_call: TRBV27
j_call: TRBJ1-2
d_call: TRBD1

cdr3_aa: CASSDPQGRRQETQYF
v_call: TRBV2
j_call: TRBJ2-5
d_call: .

cdr3_aa: CASSLTQEEQYF
v_call: TRBV5-1
j_call: TRBJ2-7
d_call: .

cdr3_aa: CASRYRSGNTIYF
v_call: TRBV6-5
j_call: TRBJ1-3
d_call: .

cdr3_aa: CASSRTGGWSSTDTQYF
v_call: TRBV18
j_call: TRBJ2-3
d_call: TRBD1

cdr3_aa: CASSPEAGQRTYEQYF
v_call: TRBV5-4
j_call: TRBJ2-7
d_call: .

cdr3_aa: CAISGGTGYYEQYF
v_call: TRBV10-3
j_call: TRBJ2-7
d_call: .

cdr3_aa: CASSSRQGSGELFF
v_call: TRBV18
j_call: TRBJ2-2
d_call: TRBD1

cdr3_aa: CASTLQAIYGYTF
v_call: TRBV6-1
j_call: TRBJ1-2
d_call: .

cdr3_aa: CASNEGENTEAFF
v_call: TRBV2
j_call: TRBJ1-1
d_call: .